This paragraph covers one TCR beta chain sequence. Its target is not known. Germline CDR1 and CDR2: MNHEY and SMNVEV (reference sequence). The CDR3 has 15 amino acids. Unmatched junction bases numbered 5, after V lost 2 bases and J lost 4 bases. These data originate in a study of post-analysis software for immune sequencing data. At the level of the study: Relapsing-remitting, secondary progressive and progressive-relapsing forms of multiple sclerosis all featured among disease courses. Study observations and caveats: The study found significantly lower normalized Chao1 diversity in multiple sclerosis patients than in controls. Five or six TRBV segments were more frequent in patients than controls; TRBV5-6, TRBV5-1 and TRBV20-1 belonged to this group.

The authors incorporated unique molecular identifiers into the TCR beta cDNA libraries. TCRdb re-derived calls from the PCR reads in MiXCR, one entry per CDR3 protein. The sample includes about 770,000 distinct CDR3 sequences, around 45% of them seen just once. The sequencing sample was made of blood. This receptor was taken from a girl between 10 and 17 years old with multiple sclerosis. This sequence joins TRBV27 and TRBJ2-7, with 10 bases matching TRBD1. Here the CDR3 DNA reads TGTGCCAGCAGTTTAACGACAGGGGGCAGGTACGAGCAGTACTTC. Encoded protein: CASSLTTGGRYEQYF.